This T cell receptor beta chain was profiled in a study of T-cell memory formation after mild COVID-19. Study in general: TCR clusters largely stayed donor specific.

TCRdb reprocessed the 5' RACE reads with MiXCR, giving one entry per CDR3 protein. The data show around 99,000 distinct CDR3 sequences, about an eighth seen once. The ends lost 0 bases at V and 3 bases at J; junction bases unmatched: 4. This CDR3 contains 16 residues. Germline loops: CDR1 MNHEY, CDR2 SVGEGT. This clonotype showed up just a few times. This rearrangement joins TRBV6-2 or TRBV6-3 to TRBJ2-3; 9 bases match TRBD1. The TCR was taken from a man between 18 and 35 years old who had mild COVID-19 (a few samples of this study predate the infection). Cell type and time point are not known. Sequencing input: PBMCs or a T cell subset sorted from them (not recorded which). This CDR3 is CASSYSFGQGTDTQYF. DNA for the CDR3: TGTGCCAGCAGTTACTCTTTCGGACAGGGGACAGATACGCAGTATTTT.